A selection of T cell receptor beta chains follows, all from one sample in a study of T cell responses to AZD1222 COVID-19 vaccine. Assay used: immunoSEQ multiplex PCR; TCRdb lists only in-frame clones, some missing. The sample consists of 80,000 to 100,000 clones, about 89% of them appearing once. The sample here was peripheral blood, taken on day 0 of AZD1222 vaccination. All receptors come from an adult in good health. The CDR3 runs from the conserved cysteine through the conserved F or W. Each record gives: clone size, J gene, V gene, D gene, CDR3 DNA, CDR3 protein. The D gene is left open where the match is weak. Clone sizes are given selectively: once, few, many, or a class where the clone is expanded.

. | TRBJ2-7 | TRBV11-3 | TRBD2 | TGTGCCAGCAGCTTAGACGGGGGAATGGGAGGGGAGCAGTACTTC | CASSLDGGMGGEQYF
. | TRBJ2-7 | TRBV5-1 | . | TGCGCCAGCAGGGACTTCTACGAGCAGTACTTC | CASRDFYEQYF
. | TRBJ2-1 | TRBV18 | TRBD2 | TGTGCCAGCTCACCACCCCTAGCGGGAAGCTCCTACAATGAGCAGTTCTTC | CASSPPLAGSSYNEQFF
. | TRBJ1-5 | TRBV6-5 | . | TGTGCCAGCAGTTACTCAGGCCGGAGGGCCCAGCATTTT | CASSYSGRRAQHF
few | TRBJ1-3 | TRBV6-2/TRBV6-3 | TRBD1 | TGTGCCAGCAGTCCAACAGGGGGAAGGAGTGGAAACACCATATATTTT | CASSPTGGRSGNTIYF
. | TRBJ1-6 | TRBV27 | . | TGTGCCGGTTGTGGAGGTTCGGGGATACCGTATAATTCACCCCTCCACTTT | CAGCGGSGIPYNSPLHF
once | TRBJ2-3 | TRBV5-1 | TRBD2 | TGCGCCAGCAGCCCGGGACTAGCGGGAAGGCCAGGAGATACGCAGTATTTT | CASSPGLAGRPGDTQYF
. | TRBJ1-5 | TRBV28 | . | TGTGCCAGCAGAGCGGGGGGCAGCAATCAGCCCCAGCATTTT | CASRAGGSNQPQHF
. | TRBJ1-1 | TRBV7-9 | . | TGTGCCAGCAGCTTACAGGGCGAGAACACTGAAGCTTTCTTT | CASSLQGENTEAFF
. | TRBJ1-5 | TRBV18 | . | TGTGCCAGCTCCGGGACGGGAAGCAATCAGCCCCAGCATTTT | CASSGTGSNQPQHF
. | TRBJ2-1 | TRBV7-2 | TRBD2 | TGTGCCAGCAGCTTAGAGCGGGAAAGCCCCTACAATGAGCAGTTCTTC | CASSLERESPYNEQFF
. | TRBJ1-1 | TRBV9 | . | TGTGCCAGCAGCGTAGACACCTCTGAAGCTTTCTTT | CASSVDTSEAFF
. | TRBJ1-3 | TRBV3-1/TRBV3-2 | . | TGTGCCAGCAGCGAGAGTACAGGCCACTCTGGAAACACCATATATTTT | CASSESTGHSGNTIYF
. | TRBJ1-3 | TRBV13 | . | TGTGCCAGCAGCCTCGACGGAGCCTCTGGAAACACCATATATTTT | CASSLDGASGNTIYF
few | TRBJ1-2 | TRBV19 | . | TGTGCCAGTAGTATCTCGTCACAGGCCGCCTATGGCTACACCTTC | CASSISSQAAYGYTF
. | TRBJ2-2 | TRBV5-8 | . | TGTGCCAGCAGCGTCGACATGGTCGGGGAGCTGTTTTTT | CASSVDMVGELFF
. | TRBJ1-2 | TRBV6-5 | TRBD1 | TGTGCCAGCCGGGACAGCTATGGCTACACCTTC | CASRDSYGYTF
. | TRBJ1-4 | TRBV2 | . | TGTGCCAGCACGGTGCGAGTGGCAACTAATGAAAAACTGTTTTTT | CASTVRVATNEKLFF
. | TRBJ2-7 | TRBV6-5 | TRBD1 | TGTGCCAGCAGTACCACAGGGGTTAAAGCCTACGAGCAGTACTTC | CASSTTGVKAYEQYF
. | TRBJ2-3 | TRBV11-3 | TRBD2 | TGTGCCAGCAGCTTAGGGGTCAGCGGGGGGGCATCGGATACGCAGTATTTT | CASSLGVSGGASDTQYF
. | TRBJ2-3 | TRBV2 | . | TGTGCCAGCAGTGAAGACTCCTCCGGCGCAGATACGCAGTATTTT | CASSEDSSGADTQYF
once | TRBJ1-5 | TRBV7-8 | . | TGTGCCAGCAGCTTGACAGCTAGCAATCAGCCCCAGCATTTT | CASSLTASNQPQHF